The rows below give T cell receptor beta chains drawn from one sample of a study of T cell responses to AZD1222 COVID-19 vaccine. Generated by immunoSEQ multiplex PCR, the TCRdb table keeps only in-frame clones and is missing some. The repertoire consists of about 68,000 clones, with about 90% occurring once and the leading ten covering 7.8%. Sequences were derived from peripheral blood, sampled on day 0 of AZD1222 vaccination. The source is an adult in good health. Each CDR3 is given with its conserved first and last residue. Each record gives: clone size, D gene, J gene, V gene, CDR3 protein, CDR3 DNA. A D gene is named only where the DNA matches it firmly. Only part of the rows carry a size: once, few, many, or a class if the clone is expanded.

NA NA TRBJ1-5 TRBV7-8 CASSLVVNQPQHF TGTGCCAGCAGCTTAGTAGTGAATCAGCCCCAGCATTTT
NA NA TRBJ1-4 TRBV15 CATSREGTNNEKLFF TGTGCCACCAGCAGAGAGGGGACTAATAATGAAAAACTGTTTTTT
NA NA TRBJ2-7 TRBV28 CASSFRGKYEQYF TGTGCCAGCAGTTTCCGGGGGAAGTACGAGCAGTACTTC
NA NA TRBJ1-5 TRBV19 CASSIFYQGMSNQPQHF TGTGCCAGTAGTATTTTTTATCAGGGGATGAGCAATCAGCCCCAGCATTTT
NA TRBD2 TRBJ2-1 TRBV19 CASSVAGTSGWNEQFF TGTGCCAGTAGTGTGGCCGGGACTAGCGGGTGGAATGAGCAGTTCTTC
NA NA TRBJ2-3 TRBV7-2 CASSLPPTDTQYF TGTGCCAGCAGCTTACCCCCCACAGATACGCAGTATTTT
NA NA TRBJ2-3 TRBV7-9 CASSLVGAPPDTQYF TGTGCCAGCAGCTTAGTGGGGGCCCCCCCAGATACGCAGTATTTT
NA NA TRBJ1-1 TRBV4-2 CASSQVLGVIAEAFF TGTGCCAGCAGCCAAGTGCTGGGGGTGATCGCTGAAGCTTTCTTT
NA TRBD1 TRBJ1-2 TRBV7-9 CASSPTGTGDGYTF TGTGCCAGCAGCCCGACCGGGACAGGGGATGGCTACACCTTC
NA NA TRBJ1-4 TRBV2 CASSEGDATNEKLFF TGTGCCAGCAGTGAGGGGGATGCAACTAATGAAAAACTGTTTTTT
NA NA TRBJ2-1 TRBV2 CASSARRVSSYNEQFF TGTGCCAGCAGTGCTCGGCGGGTCAGCTCCTACAATGAGCAGTTCTTC
NA NA TRBJ1-5 TRBV5-4 CASSFGPTRGQPQHF TGTGCCAGCAGCTTTGGACCCACGAGAGGTCAGCCCCAGCATTTT
NA TRBD2 TRBJ2-3 TRBV7-3 CASSLGLAGDPAEGDTQYF TGTGCCAGCAGCTTAGGCCTAGCGGGAGACCCCGCCGAGGGAGATACGCAGTATTTT
NA TRBD1 TRBJ1-6 TRBV5-1 CASSTGTGGNSPLHF TGCGCCAGCAGCACCGGGACAGGGGGCAATTCACCCCTCCACTTT
NA TRBD2 TRBJ2-1 TRBV9 CASSPQLAGGGNEQFF TGTGCCAGCAGCCCCCAACTAGCGGGAGGGGGCAATGAGCAGTTCTTC
NA NA TRBJ1-1 TRBV7-3 CASSLGDGHTEAFF TGTGCCAGCAGCTTAGGGGACGGCCACACTGAAGCTTTCTTT
once NA TRBJ1-2 TRBV7-2 CASSLGSYYGYTF TGTGCCAGCAGCTTAGGCTCTTACTATGGCTACACCTTC
NA TRBD2 TRBJ2-1 TRBV7-9 CASSWSGTSGRSEQFF TGTGCCAGCAGCTGGTCCGGGACTAGCGGGAGGAGTGAGCAGTTCTTC
NA NA TRBJ2-5 TRBV6-1 CASSESLGDGETQYF TGTGCCAGCAGTGAAAGTCTGGGGGATGGAGAGACCCAGTACTTC
NA TRBD1 TRBJ1-4 TRBV6-5 CASSSQGAWYEKLFF TGTGCCAGCAGTTCGCAGGGGGCTTGGTATGAAAAACTGTTTTTT
NA TRBD2 TRBJ2-7 TRBV7-2 CASSLHLAGVYEQYF TGTGCCAGCAGCTTACACCTAGCGGGAGTGTACGAGCAGTACTTC
NA NA TRBJ2-1 TRBV28 CASSLRSFYNEQFF TGTGCCAGCAGTTTAAGGAGCTTTTACAATGAGCAGTTCTTC
NA TRBD1 TRBJ1-1 TRBV28 CASSLGSTGVNTEAFF TGTGCCAGCAGTTTGGGGAGCACAGGGGTGAACACTGAAGCTTTCTTT
NA NA TRBJ2-7 TRBV7-8 CASSLRAPYEQYF TGTGCCAGCAGCTTAAGAGCGCCCTACGAGCAGTACTTC
NA TRBD2 TRBJ2-1 TRBV5-1 CASSPRASGSSYNEQFF TGCGCCAGCAGCCCGAGGGCTAGCGGGAGCTCCTACAATGAGCAGTTCTTC
once TRBD1 TRBJ1-3 TRBV2 CASEGQGLSGNTIYF TGTGCCAGCGAGGGACAGGGGCTCTCTGGAAACACCATATATTTT
NA NA TRBJ2-1 TRBV5-4 CASSLGTGPRKINEQFF TGTGCCAGCAGCTTGGGAACGGGACCTAGGAAAATCAATGAGCAGTTCTTC
NA NA TRBJ2-2 TRBV6-1 CASSERVTAGELFF TGTGCCAGCAGTGAGAGAGTTACCGCCGGGGAGCTGTTTTTT
NA TRBD1 TRBJ2-7 TRBV27 CASSFGQGGTYEQYF TGTGCCAGCAGTTTCGGACAGGGGGGTACCTACGAGCAGTACTTC
NA NA TRBJ1-1 TRBV30 CAYTTGPLAEAFF TGTGCCTATACGACAGGACCGTTGGCTGAAGCTTTCTTT
NA TRBD1 TRBJ2-2 TRBV7-2 CASSFRSVRGQNTGELFF TGTGCCAGCAGCTTTCGATCGGTCAGGGGGCAGAACACCGGGGAGCTGTTTTTT
NA TRBD2 TRBJ2-3 TRBV5-4 CASSQRQTSGSFGTDTQYF TGTGCCAGCAGCCAGCGCCAGACTAGCGGGAGTTTTGGCACAGATACGCAGTATTTT
NA NA TRBJ1-1 TRBV14 CASGALGRVNTEAFF TGTGCCAGCGGGGCCCTGGGAAGGGTGAACACTGAAGCTTTCTTT
NA NA TRBJ2-4 TRBV3-1/TRBV3-2 CASSQDFTASAKNIQYF TGTGCCAGCAGCCAAGATTTCACCGCTTCAGCCAAAAACATTCAGTACTTC
NA NA TRBJ1-1 TRBV18 CASLGGLEMEAFF TGTGCCAGCTTAGGGGGGTTGGAGATGGAAGCTTTCTTT
NA NA TRBJ1-5 TRBV19 CASSLDGVYSNQPQHF TGTGCCAGTAGCCTAGACGGGGTTTATAGCAATCAGCCCCAGCATTTT
NA NA TRBJ1-5 TRBV12-3/TRBV12-4 CASSLQGNQPQHF TGTGCCAGCAGCCTCCAAGGGAATCAGCCCCAGCATTTT
NA TRBD1 TRBJ1-6 TRBV19 CASSTLGTGRIGSPLHF TGTGCCAGTAGTACCCTCGGGACAGGAAGGATTGGGTCACCCCTCCACTTT
NA TRBD1 TRBJ1-5 TRBV2 CASRPGTGRNQPQHF TGTGCCAGCAGGCCCGGGACAGGGCGCAATCAGCCCCAGCATTTT
NA TRBD2 TRBJ2-7 TRBV4-3 CASSQVGGGPYEQYF TGCGCCAGCAGCCAAGTCGGGGGGGGACCCTACGAGCAGTACTTC
NA NA TRBJ2-6 TRBV7-2 CASSFDLVGGANVLTF TGTGCCAGCAGCTTCGATCTCGTGGGCGGGGCCAACGTCCTGACTTTC
NA TRBD1 TRBJ1-1 TRBV9 CASSPRQGADTEAFF TGTGCCAGCAGCCCGCGACAGGGGGCGGACACTGAAGCTTTCTTT
NA NA TRBJ2-7 TRBV19 CASSVGQKLDEQYF TGTGCCAGTAGTGTCGGACAGAAGCTAGACGAGCAGTACTTC
NA NA TRBJ2-2 TRBV19 CASSIGGGVPTGELFF TGTGCCAGTAGTATAGGGGGAGGCGTACCGACCGGGGAGCTGTTTTTT
NA NA TRBJ2-3 TRBV6-5 CASIPSGSPDTQYF TGTGCCAGCATCCCCTCCGGGAGCCCAGATACGCAGTATTTT
once TRBD2 TRBJ2-5 TRBV3-1/TRBV3-2 CASRTSGSRETQYF TGTGCCAGCAGGACTAGCGGGAGCCGTGAGACCCAGTACTTC
NA NA TRBJ2-1 TRBV10-1 CASSPGRDSYNEQFF TGCGCCAGCAGTCCAGGCCGGGATTCTTACAATGAGCAGTTCTTC
NA NA TRBJ1-6 TRBV7-2 CASSLISPLHF TGTGCCAGCAGCTTAATTTCACCCCTCCACTTT